Listed below are T cell receptor beta chains from one sample, sequenced in a study of blood T cell repertoires in COVID-19. The repertoire was sequenced with immunoSEQ multiplex PCR; TCRdb's copy has only in-frame clones and lacks some. The sample holds 240,000 or so clones; around 87% are singletons and the top ten take about 7.1%. The sequencing input was peripheral blood. These receptor sequences come from a woman between 65 and 79 years old with active or convalescent COVID-19. Both conserved end residues are part of each CDR3. The D gene is left open where the match is weak. For some rows the clone size is stated as once, few or many, or as a class when expanded; others skip it.

CASSHFAGGETQYF | TGTGCCAGCAGCCATTTCGCGGGTGGGGAGACCCAGTACTTC | NA | NA | TRBJ2-5 | TRBV5-4
CASSPTYLTATDTQYF | TGTGCCAGCAGCCCCACCTACCTCACAGCCACAGATACGCAGTATTTT | NA | NA | TRBJ2-3 | TRBV11-2
CASSHILDDTEAFF | TGTGCCAGCAGCCATATACTAGACGACACTGAAGCTTTCTTT | NA | NA | TRBJ1-1 | TRBV14
CASSIRQGIRANVLTF | TGTGCCAGTAGTATACGACAGGGCATTCGGGCCAACGTCCTGACTTTC | TRBD1 | NA | TRBJ2-6 | TRBV19
CASQGTGELFF | TGCGCCAGTCAGGGGACCGGGGAGCTGTTTTTT | NA | NA | TRBJ2-2 | TRBV5-1
CASSPRWTGGLWGNQPQHF | TGTGCCAGCAGCCCCCGGTGGACAGGGGGCCTTTGGGGCAATCAGCCCCAGCATTTT | TRBD1 | NA | TRBJ1-5 | TRBV6-2/TRBV6-3
CASSLTVSNTGELFF | TGTGCCAGCAGCTTAACGGTCTCGAACACCGGGGAGCTGTTTTTT | NA | NA | TRBJ2-2 | TRBV7-9
CASSLLSRTGGRNIQYF | TGTGCCAGCAGTTTATTATCCCGGACAGGGGGGAGAAACATTCAGTACTTC | TRBD1 | NA | TRBJ2-4 | TRBV27
CASSLSRGYNQPQHF | TGTGCCAGCAGTTTATCGAGGGGGTACAATCAGCCCCAGCATTTT | NA | NA | TRBJ1-5 | TRBV27
CASSQQGGYGYTF | TGTGCCAGCAGCCAACAGGGGGGCTATGGCTACACCTTC | TRBD1 | NA | TRBJ1-2 | TRBV3-1/TRBV3-2
CASSVGGQGYGYTF | TGTGCCAGCAGCGTAGGGGGACAGGGCTATGGCTACACCTTC | TRBD1 | NA | TRBJ1-2 | TRBV9
CASSFPQQLGNEQFF | TGTGCCAGCAGCTTCCCCCAACAGTTGGGCAATGAGCAGTTCTTC | NA | NA | TRBJ2-1 | TRBV5-6
CASSPLPQGAGGYTF | TGTGCCAGCTCACCATTGCCACAGGGGGCAGGTGGCTACACCTTC | TRBD1 | NA | TRBJ1-2 | TRBV18
CASSLASTGELFF | TGTGCCAGCAGCTTAGCGAGTACCGGGGAGCTGTTTTTT | NA | once | TRBJ2-2 | TRBV7-8
CASRRDTPGNTIYF | TGCGCCAGCAGGAGAGACACCCCTGGAAACACCATATATTTT | NA | NA | TRBJ1-3 | TRBV5-1
CASSVGQVNTGELFF | TGTGCCAGCAGCGTGGGGCAGGTGAACACCGGGGAGCTGTTTTTT | NA | NA | TRBJ2-2 | TRBV9
CASSWGSGGGDTQYF | TGCGCCAGCAGCTGGGGGTCTGGGGGAGGAGATACGCAGTATTTT | NA | NA | TRBJ2-3 | TRBV5-1
CASSLNFGLRDTEAFF | TGTGCCAGCAGCTTAAATTTCGGCCTTCGGGACACTGAAGCTTTCTTT | NA | NA | TRBJ1-1 | TRBV7-6
CASSLSGGSGNTIYF | TGCGCCAGCAGCCTATCAGGGGGATCTGGAAACACCATATATTTT | TRBD1 | once | TRBJ1-3 | TRBV5-1
CASSLGVSSYEQYF | TGCGCCAGCAGCTTAGGGGTCAGTTCCTACGAGCAGTACTTC | NA | NA | TRBJ2-7 | TRBV5-1
CASSPLEGEQYF | TGTGCCAGCAGCCCCCTAGAGGGCGAGCAGTACTTC | NA | NA | TRBJ2-7 | TRBV4-2
CASSYTGNMKPQHF | TGTGCCAGCAGTTATACAGGGAACATGAAGCCCCAGCATTTT | NA | NA | TRBJ1-5 | TRBV6-5
CSVKGSPYEQYF | TGCAGCGTTAAGGGGTCCCCCTACGAGCAGTACTTC | NA | NA | TRBJ2-7 | TRBV29-1
CASSPRGEAHNEQFF | TGTGCCAGCAGCCCCCGCGGGGAGGCCCACAATGAGCAGTTCTTC | NA | many | TRBJ2-1 | TRBV6-4
CASSPLVNSYEQYF | TGTGCCAGCAGCCCTCTAGTTAACTCCTACGAGCAGTACTTC | NA | NA | TRBJ2-7 | TRBV9
CASNDEGAADRYTF | TGTGCCAGCAATGACGAGGGGGCCGCCGACCGCTACACCTTC | TRBD1 | NA | TRBJ1-2 | TRBV6-4
CASSFTNGDHSFF | TGTGCCAGCAGCTTTACGAACGGGGATCATTCTTTCTTT | NA | once | TRBJ1-1 | TRBV11-3
CATQRTDTQYF | TGTGCCACCCAGCGGACAGATACGCAGTATTTT | NA | NA | TRBJ2-3 | TRBV12-3/TRBV12-4
CSASLRMNTEAFF | TGCAGTGCTAGTTTGCGCATGAACACTGAAGCTTTCTTT | NA | few | TRBJ1-1 | TRBV20-1
CASSPQARSSNYGYTF | TGCGCCAGCAGCCCCCAAGCTCGGTCCTCTAACTATGGCTACACCTTC | NA | NA | TRBJ1-2 | TRBV4-3
CASRVFDRNTEAFF | TGCGCCAGCAGGGTGTTTGACAGAAACACTGAAGCTTTCTTT | NA | NA | TRBJ1-1 | TRBV10-2
CASSIQGSFYNSPLHF | TGTGCCAGCAGTATACAGGGGTCCTTCTATAATTCACCCCTCCACTTT | TRBD1 | NA | TRBJ1-6 | TRBV6-2/TRBV6-3
CASSRATGKSEKLFF | TGTGCCAGCAGCCGTGCGACAGGAAAAAGTGAAAAACTGTTTTTT | NA | NA | TRBJ1-4 | TRBV7-9
CASSVGVGEVNTIYF | TGTGCCAGCAGCGTAGGTGTAGGGGAGGTAAACACCATATATTTT | NA | NA | TRBJ1-3 | TRBV9
CASSSVSPGTDTQYF | TGTGCCAGCAGCTCTGTCTCACCGGGCACAGATACGCAGTATTTT | NA | NA | TRBJ2-3 | TRBV7-8
CASSPRGNRSPLHF | TGTGCCAGCAGCCCCAGGGGGAACCGTTCACCCCTCCACTTT | TRBD1 | once | TRBJ1-6 | TRBV6-5
CASSLGQGVGNGIYF | TGCGCCAGCAGCTTGGGACAGGGGGTCGGAAACGGCATATATTTT | TRBD1 | once | TRBJ1-3 | TRBV5-1
CATSDFSQGTIYF | TGTGCCACCAGTGATTTCTCTCAGGGGACCATATATTTT | NA | once | TRBJ1-3 | TRBV24-1
CASNTGGSNQPQHF | TGTGCCAGCAACACCGGAGGGAGCAATCAGCCCCAGCATTTT | NA | NA | TRBJ1-5 | TRBV6-6
CASSYGQGYGYTF | TGTGCCAGCAGCTATGGACAGGGGTATGGCTACACCTTC | TRBD1 | NA | TRBJ1-2 | TRBV5-5
CASSQGLNYEQYF | TGTGCCAGCAGCCAAGGGCTTAACTACGAGCAGTACTTC | NA | NA | TRBJ2-7 | TRBV14
CAISSGGIYEQYF | TGTGCCATTTCTAGCGGGGGGATCTACGAGCAGTACTTC | TRBD2 | NA | TRBJ2-7 | TRBV6-5
CASSQVRGETQYF | TGCGCCAGCAGCCAAGTGAGGGGGGAGACCCAGTACTTC | NA | NA | TRBJ2-5 | TRBV4-3